What follows are 25 T cell receptor beta chains derived from one specimen sequenced in a study of shared clonotypes between healthy human individuals. Profiling relied on immunoSEQ multiplex PCR, and the TCRdb table lists in-frame clones only, not all of them. The table records some 2 million clones, approximately 94% of them present only once. It was CD45RO-negative cells, positively selected for CCR7, that made up naive CD8 cells, with terminally differentiated effector memory CD45RA+ cells excluded. Sequencing was carried out using naive CD8+ T cells sorted from blood. Receptors were obtained from a young man in good health.

The chain employs TRBV23-1 and TRBJ2-2; 9 bases are shared with TRBD2. TRBV23-1 is identified as an open reading frame with a role that is uncertain. J lost 5 bases, V lost 9 bases, and 16 bases had no gene match. This CDR3 comprises 17 residues. The CDR3 nucleotides read TGCGCCAGGTTAGGGGGTAGCGGGAGTAAATTAACCGGGGAGCTGTTTTTT. This sequence encodes CARLGGSGSKLTGELFF.

The rearrangement uses TRBV4-2 and TRBJ2-5, with 9 bases matching TRBD1. This CDR3 comprises 20 residues. The junction had 18 bases not matched to a gene; V was cut back by 4 bases and J by 0 bases. Germline V gene lookup returns CDR1 LGHNA and CDR2 YNFKEQ. CDR3 amino acids: CASSLKGGVPGQGHQETQYF. The DNA of the CDR3 is TGTGCCAGCAGCCTAAAGGGGGGCGTACCGGGACAGGGTCACCAAGAGACCCAGTACTTC.

The V gene is TRBV7-2, the J gene TRBJ2-7; D gene ambiguous. Trimming shortened V by 1 base and J by 2 bases, and 9 bases separated the two germline ends. The CDR3 has 14 residues. The germline CDR1 and CDR2 sequences are SGHTA and FQGNSA. This CDR3 is CASSLVGRPYEQYF. Here the CDR3 DNA reads TGTGCCAGCAGCTTAGTGGGCAGGCCCTACGAGCAGTACTTC.

The chain combines TRBV6-5 with TRBJ2-2; D is ambiguous. The V gene lost 6 bases and the J gene lost 5 bases, with 10 bases spanning the gap. This CDR3 is built from 13 residues. CDR1 MNHEY and CDR2 SVGAGI come from the germline V gene. The CDR3 spells CASRDGTTGELFF. The CDR3 DNA reads as TGTGCCAGCAGGGATGGTACAACCGGGGAGCTGTTTTTT.

The J gene is TRBJ1-1, the V gene TRBV7-9, with unresolved D. The CDR3 length is 16 residues. CDR1 and CDR2 from the germline V gene are SEHNR and FQNEAQ (reference sequence). The germline V and J ends were trimmed by 5 bases and 1 base, with 17 bases remaining between them. The DNA of the CDR3 is TGTGCCAGCAGCCCCGGCGGGGTGCGGGGGAACACTGAAGCTTTCTTT. Protein: CASSPGGVRGNTEAFF.

V gene TRBV29-1 combines with J gene TRBJ1-4; TRBD1 is a possible D gene (5 bases). Trimming took 6 bases from V and 2 from J, leaving 13 bases between them. The CDR3 totals 14 residues. The germline CDR1 and CDR2 sequences are SQVTM and ANQGSEA. CDR3 sequence reads: CSVFLRETNEKLFF. The CDR3 DNA reads TGCAGCGTATTCCTCAGGGAGACTAATGAAAAACTGTTTTTT.

The chain employs TRBV28 and TRBJ1-4, with 8 nucleotides matching TRBD1. The CDR3 extends over 14 amino acids. CDR1 is MDHEN and CDR2 is SYDVKM in the germline V gene. The trim removed 5 bases at V and 8 bases at J, leaving 7 bases unmatched. The chain's CDR3 is CASSPTGAREKLFF. The CDR3 DNA follows: TGTGCCAGCAGTCCGACAGGGGCGAGGGAAAAACTGTTTTTT.

The rearrangement joins TRBV6-5 to TRBJ2-7, with a tentative D call TRBD1 (7 bases). The CDR3 runs 15 residues. The V end was cut by 2 bases, the J end by 7 bases, with 18 bases between. CDR1 MNHEY and CDR2 SVGAGI come from the germline V gene. CDR3 sequence (DNA): TGTGCCAGCAGTTACGGGCCGGGGGCAGGGGGAGAGCAGTACTTC. Translating it yields CASSYGPGAGGEQYF.

This rearrangement joins TRBV27 to TRBJ2-1; tentative D call: TRBD2 (6 bases). Deletions cut 7 bases from V and 1 base from J, with 14 bases between. The CDR3 has 15 amino acids. The V gene's germline CDR1 is MNHEY and CDR2 SMNVEV (reference sequence). DNA of the CDR3: TGTGCCAGCAAACCTTGGAGGGTATCCTACAATGAGCAGTTCTTC. Protein product: CASKPWRVSYNEQFF.

This chain connects TRBV19 to TRBJ2-7; 11 nucleotides agree with TRBD1. Germline CDR1 LNHDA, CDR2 SQIVND (reference sequence). The V and J ends lost 2 bases and 3 bases, in that order; junction bases with no gene match: 12. The CDR3 is 18 residues long. CDR3: CASSIIIPGTGGFYEQYF. CDR3 DNA: TGTGCCAGTAGTATAATAATTCCCGGGACAGGGGGTTTCTACGAGCAGTACTTC.

The V and J genes are TRBV6-5 and TRBJ2-1; D is unresolved. This CDR3 has 13 residues. The ends were cut back, 2 bases at V and 4 bases at J, with 6 bases in the middle. Per germline, CDR1 MNHEY and CDR2 SVGAGI. The CDR3 nucleotides are TGTGCCAGCAGTTACACGGCGTACAATGAGCAGTTCTTC. Its translation is CASSYTAYNEQFF.

This rearrangement joins TRBV4-1 to TRBJ1-3; 8 bases match TRBD1. The germline CDR1 and CDR2 sequences are MGHRA and YSYEKL. This CDR3 is built from 15 residues. The J segment lost 0 bases and the V segment lost 4 bases, leaving 2 bases of the junction unmatched. CDR3 in DNA: TGCGCCAGCAGCCGTGACAGGGGCTCTGGAAACACCATATATTTT. Residues: CASSRDRGSGNTIYF.

The genes are TRBV19 and TRBJ1-5; D might be TRBD1 (6 bases). Trimming stripped 8 bases from V and 3 bases from J, with 14 bases between. The CDR3 loop spans 14 amino acids. Germline V CDR1 and CDR2: LNHDA, SQIVND (reference sequence). CDR3 sequence: CASAVRDNNQPQHF. Here the CDR3 DNA reads TGTGCCAGTGCCGTTCGGGACAACAATCAGCCCCAGCATTTT.

The V call is TRBV13, the J call TRBJ2-5; tentative D call: TRBD1 (5 bases). Trimming took 3 bases from V and 1 from J, leaving 15 bases between them. This CDR3 has 16 residues. Per germline, CDR1 PRHDT and CDR2 FYEKMQ (reference sequence). The CDR3 here is CASSFSMGQGQETQYF. DNA of the CDR3: TGTGCCAGCAGCTTCTCCATGGGGCAGGGCCAAGAGACCCAGTACTTC.

The gene calls are TRBV30 and TRBJ1-1, with D hard to call. V was clipped by 0 bases and J by 5 bases, with 10 bases between them. The CDR3 loop spans 13 amino acids. In germline, CDR1 is GTSNPN, CDR2 SVGIG (reference sequence). The DNA of the CDR3 is TGTGCCTGGAGTGTATCCAGCGGGACTGAAGCTTTCTTT. Its translation: CAWSVSSGTEAFF.

The chain couples TRBV9 to TRBJ1-1; 7 bases are a match to TRBD1. Losses at the gene ends were 3 bases for V and 5 bases for J; bases not matched to a gene: 4. The CDR3 has 13 residues. CDR1 and CDR2 from the germline V gene are SGDLS and YYNGEE. The CDR3 DNA is TGTGCCAGCAGCGGACAGGGCAGGACTGAAGCTTTCTTT. Protein sequence: CASSGQGRTEAFF.

The rearrangement uses TRBV5-6 and TRBJ2-6; the D call may be TRBD1 or TRBD2 (6 bases each). V lost 3 bases to trimming and J lost 4 bases, with 11 bases between them. The CDR3 loop spans 15 amino acids. Germline loops: CDR1 SGHDT, CDR2 YYEEEE. CDR3 coding DNA: TGTGCCAGCAGCTCCTGGGGGGCCGGGGCCAACGTCCTGACTTTC. Translating gives CASSSWGAGANVLTF.

To note about this clone: Other DNA variants within this sample encode the same CDR3. The chain joins TRBV7-9 to TRBJ2-7, with 7 bases aligning to TRBD1. CDR3 length: 12 residues. The V gene end was trimmed by 4 bases and the J gene end by 5 bases; junction bases not matched to a gene: 2. Germline CDR1 is SEHNR and CDR2 is FQNEAQ (reference sequence). The CDR3 reads CASSSQGNEQYF. CDR3 in DNA: TGTGCCAGCAGCTCACAGGGGAACGAGCAGTACTTC.

V gene TRBV15 combines with J gene TRBJ2-7; D possibly corresponds to TRBD1 (6 bases). The CDR3 is made up of 14 amino acids. CDR1 is LNHNV, CDR2 YYDKDF, per germline (reference sequence). The V gene lost 3 bases and the J gene lost 2 bases, with 11 bases spanning the gap. The chain's CDR3 is CATSSRDTAYEQYF. CDR3 in DNA: TGTGCCACCAGCAGCCGGGACACTGCCTACGAGCAGTACTTC. Full variable domain (missing parts from reference TRBV15 and TRBJ2-7): DAMVIQNPRYQVTQFGKPVTLSCSQTLNHNVMYWYQQKSSQAPKLLFHYYDKDFNNEADTPDNFQSRRPNTSFCFLDIRSPGLGDTAMYLCATSSRDTAYEQYFGPGTRLTVT.

In the case of this clone: The same CDR3 arises from other DNA sequences in this sample as well. The chain couples TRBV6-6 to TRBJ2-7; D remains ambiguous. V shed 2 bases and J shed 2 bases, with 10 bases lying between them. The germline V gene has CDR1 MNHNY and CDR2 SVGAGI (reference sequence). This CDR3 has 14 amino acids. CDR3 in amino acids: CASSYAGSTYEQYF. Here the CDR3 DNA reads TGTGCCAGCAGTTACGCCGGCAGCACCTACGAGCAGTACTTC.

This clone was seen only once. CDR3 residues: CASSVGEGDGREQFF. CDR3 DNA sequence: TGTGCCAGCAGTGTAGGGGAGGGCGATGGTCGTGAGCAGTTCTTC. V gene TRBV6-1 combines with J gene TRBJ2-1, with TRBD2 matching 7 bases. V shed 4 bases, J shed 9 bases, and the junction held 12 bases outside the gene matches. CDR3 length: 15 amino acids. Germline V gives CDR1 MNHNS, CDR2 SASEGT.

V gene TRBV5-1 combines with J gene TRBJ2-3, with D possibly matching TRBD2 (5 bases). Looked up from germline, CDR1 is SGHRS and CDR2 is YFSETQ. The CDR3 spans 16 residues. Trimming left V 0 bases short and J 2 bases short, with 13 bases between. CDR3 residues: CASSLDSGSPTDTQYF. The DNA for the CDR3 is TGCGCCAGCAGCTTGGATTCGGGGTCCCCCACAGATACGCAGTATTTT. The full variable domain, with the rest looked up from reference TRBV5-1 and TRBJ2-3, is KAGVTQTPRYLIKTRGQQVTLSCSPISGHRSVSWYQQTPGQGLQFLFEYFSETQRNKGNFPGRFSGRQFSNSRSEMNVSTLELGDSALYLCASSLDSGSPTDTQYFGPGTRLTVL.

Only a few counts were recorded for this clone. V and J are TRBV5-1 and TRBJ1-1, with 7 bases aligning to TRBD1. CDR3 length equals 13 residues. V dropped 0 bases and J dropped 6; count of bases not matched to a gene: 2. Per the germline V gene, CDR1 is SGHRS and CDR2 is YFSETQ. CDR3 sequence: CASSLEGTAEAFF. In DNA form, the CDR3 reads TGCGCCAGCAGCTTGGAGGGGACAGCTGAAGCTTTCTTT. Variable domain in full (rest from reference TRBV5-1 and TRBJ1-1): KAGVTQTPRYLIKTRGQQVTLSCSPISGHRSVSWYQQTPGQGLQFLFEYFSETQRNKGNFPGRFSGRQFSNSRSEMNVSTLELGDSALYLCASSLEGTAEAFFGQGTRLTVV.

The V and J genes are TRBV13 and TRBJ2-7; D is unresolved. Germline CDR1 is PRHDT and CDR2 is FYEKMQ (reference sequence). The ends were cut back, 4 bases at V and 2 bases at J, with 12 bases in the middle. The CDR3 has 14 amino acids. The CDR3 reads CASSSGRRAYEQYF. In nucleotides, the CDR3 is TGTGCCAGCAGCTCCGGCCGGCGCGCCTACGAGCAGTACTTC.

The chain carries TRBV7-2 and TRBJ2-7; D is uncertain. Germline V lookup: CDR1 SGHTA, CDR2 FQGNSA. CDR3 length equals 13 residues. The V and J ends lost 5 bases and 3 bases respectively, with 11 bases between them. For the CDR3, the DNA is TGTGCCAGCAGCCCTAAGGTGTTCTACGAGCAGTACTTC. This translates into CASSPKVFYEQYF.